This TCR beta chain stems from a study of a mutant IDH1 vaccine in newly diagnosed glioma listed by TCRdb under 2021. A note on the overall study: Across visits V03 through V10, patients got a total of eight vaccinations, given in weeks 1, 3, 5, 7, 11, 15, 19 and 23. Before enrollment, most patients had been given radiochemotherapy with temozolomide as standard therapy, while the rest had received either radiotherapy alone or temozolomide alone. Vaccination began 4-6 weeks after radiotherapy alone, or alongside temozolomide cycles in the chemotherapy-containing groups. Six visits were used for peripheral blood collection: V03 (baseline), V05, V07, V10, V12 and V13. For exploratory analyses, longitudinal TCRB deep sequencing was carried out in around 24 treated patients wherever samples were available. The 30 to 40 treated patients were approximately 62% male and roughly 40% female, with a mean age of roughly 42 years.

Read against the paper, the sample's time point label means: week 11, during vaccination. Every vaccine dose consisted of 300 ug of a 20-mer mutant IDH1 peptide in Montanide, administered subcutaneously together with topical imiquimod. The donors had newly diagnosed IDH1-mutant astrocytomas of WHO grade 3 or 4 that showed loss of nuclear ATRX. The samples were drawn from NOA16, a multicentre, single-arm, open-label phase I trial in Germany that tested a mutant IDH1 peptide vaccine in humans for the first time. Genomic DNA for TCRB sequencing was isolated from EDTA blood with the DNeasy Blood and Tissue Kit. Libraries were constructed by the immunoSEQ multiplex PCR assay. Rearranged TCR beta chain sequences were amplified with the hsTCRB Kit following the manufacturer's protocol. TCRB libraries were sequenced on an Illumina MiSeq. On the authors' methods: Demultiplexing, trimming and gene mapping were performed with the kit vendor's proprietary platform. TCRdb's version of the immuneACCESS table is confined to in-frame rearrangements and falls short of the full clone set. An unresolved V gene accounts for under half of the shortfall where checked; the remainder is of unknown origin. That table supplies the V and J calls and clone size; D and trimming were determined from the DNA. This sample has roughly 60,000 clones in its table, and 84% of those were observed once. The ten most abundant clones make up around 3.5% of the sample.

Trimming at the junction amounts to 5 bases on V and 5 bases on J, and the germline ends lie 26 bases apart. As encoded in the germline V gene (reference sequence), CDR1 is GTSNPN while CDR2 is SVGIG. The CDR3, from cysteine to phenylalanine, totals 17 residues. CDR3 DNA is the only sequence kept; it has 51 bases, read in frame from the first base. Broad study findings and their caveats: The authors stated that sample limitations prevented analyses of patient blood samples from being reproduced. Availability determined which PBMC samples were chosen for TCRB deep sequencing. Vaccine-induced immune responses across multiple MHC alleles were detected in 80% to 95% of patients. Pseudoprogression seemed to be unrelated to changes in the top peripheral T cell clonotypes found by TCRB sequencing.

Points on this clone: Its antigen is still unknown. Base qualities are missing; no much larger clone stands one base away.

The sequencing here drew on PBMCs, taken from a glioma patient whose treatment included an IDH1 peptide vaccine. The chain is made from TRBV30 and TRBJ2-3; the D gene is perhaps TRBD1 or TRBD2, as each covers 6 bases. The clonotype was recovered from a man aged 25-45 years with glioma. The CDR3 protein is CAWAHGSVGGLGDTQYF. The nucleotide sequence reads TGTGCCTGGGCCCACGGGTCGGTGGGGGGCCTCGGAGATACGCAGTATTTT. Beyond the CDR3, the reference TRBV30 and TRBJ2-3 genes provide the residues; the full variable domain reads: SQTIHQWPATLVQPVGSPLSLECTVEGTSNPNLYWYRQAAGRGLQLLFYSVGIGQISSEVPQNLSASRPQDRQFILSSKKLLLSDSGFYLCAWAHGSVGGLGDTQYFGPGTRLTVL.